The 32 T cell receptor beta chains given below trace back to one sample, sequenced in a study of shared clonotypes between healthy human individuals. Terminally differentiated effector memory CD45RA+ cells were excluded by CCR7 positive selection of CD45RO-negative cells. Some clones are missing from TCRdb's copy, which holds only in-frame ones; the method was immunoSEQ multiplex PCR. The profile shows approximately 650,000 clones, about 95% of them singletons. Sequencing was performed on naive CD8+ T cells sorted from blood. These receptors all come from a woman in her twenties or thirties in good health.

This clone showed up just once. The chain recombines TRBV2 with TRBJ1-4; maybe TRBD1 (5 bases). V lost 2 bases, J lost 3 bases, and 10 bases lay in between. The CDR3 length is 15 residues. CDR1 is SNHLY, CDR2 FYNNEI, per germline. CDR3 sequence reads: CASSEPDRANEKLFF. Written as DNA, the CDR3 is TGTGCCAGCAGTGAACCTGACAGAGCTAATGAAAAACTGTTTTTT.

The J gene is TRBJ2-7, the V gene TRBV27; the D gene could be TRBD1 or TRBD2 (5 bases each). Trimming left V 5 bases short and J 2 bases short, with 19 bases between. Germline V CDR1 and CDR2: MNHEY, SMNVEV (reference sequence). This CDR3 spans 16 amino acids. The CDR3 loop is CASSPTGTLLAYEQYF. DNA of the CDR3: TGTGCCAGCAGTCCCACCGGGACCCTATTAGCCTACGAGCAGTACTTC.

V is TRBV2 and J is TRBJ1-1, with 9 bases lining up with TRBD1. CDR1 and CDR2 (germline): SNHLY, FYNNEI. The CDR3 sequence is 16 residues long. The trim removed 3 bases at V and 5 bases at J, leaving 10 bases unmatched. The CDR3 DNA reads TGTGCCAGCAGTGATAGTCAGGACAGGGGCCCGACTGAAGCTTTCTTT. The encoded protein is CASSDSQDRGPTEAFF. Variable domain in full (rest from reference TRBV2 and TRBJ1-1): EPEVTQTPSHQVTQMGQEVILRCVPISNHLYFYWYRQILGQKVEFLVSFYNNEISEKSEIFDDQFSVERPDGSNFTLKIRSTKLEDSAMYFCASSDSQDRGPTEAFFGQGTRLTVV.

The genes are TRBV27 and TRBJ1-5; no definite D call. Germline V gives CDR1 MNHEY, CDR2 SMNVEV (reference sequence). V was shortened by 6 bases and J by 1 base, with 4 bases between the two germline ends. CDR3 length: 12 amino acids. The CDR3 DNA sequence: TGTGCCAGCAGCAAGAGCAATCAGCCCCAGCATTTT. Translating it yields CASSKSNQPQHF.

The rearrangement links TRBV5-6 to TRBJ1-5, with D possibly being TRBD1 (5 bases). The CDR3 sequence is 14 residues long. From germline, CDR1 is SGHDT and CDR2 YYEEEE. The ends were cut back, 1 base at V and 5 bases at J, with 10 bases in the middle. DNA for the CDR3: TGTGCCAGCAGCTTGCACAGGTCGGATCAGCCCCAGCATTTT. The encoded protein is CASSLHRSDQPQHF.

In DNA, the CDR3 is TGTGCCAGTAGTATAGAAGGCAGCTATAGCTCCTACAATGAGCAGTTCTTC. This sequence encodes CASSIEGSYSSYNEQFF. The chain has TRBV19 and TRBJ2-1; D remains ambiguous. The CDR3 totals 17 residues. Per germline, CDR1 LNHDA and CDR2 SQIVND (reference sequence). V lost 0 bases to trimming and J lost 0 bases, with 12 bases between them.

The rearrangement links TRBV2 to TRBJ2-1; the match to TRBD2 covers 10 bases. The CDR3 contains 15 residues. J was trimmed by 5 bases and V by 2 bases; bases with no gene match: 3. Germline loops: CDR1 SNHLY, CDR2 FYNNEI. The CDR3 protein is CASSELAGVNNEQFF. The DNA for the CDR3 is TGTGCCAGCAGTGAACTAGCGGGAGTGAACAATGAGCAGTTCTTC.

The genes are TRBV28 and TRBJ1-1; D call uncertain. Germline V gene lookup returns CDR1 MDHEN and CDR2 SYDVKM. V was shortened by 2 bases and J by 3 bases, with 10 bases between the two germline ends. CDR3 size: 14 residues. The CDR3 reads CASSLRLRDTEAFF. Here the CDR3 DNA reads TGTGCCAGCAGTTTAAGGTTGAGGGACACTGAAGCTTTCTTT.

The chain employs TRBV2 and TRBJ2-1, with a tentative D call TRBD1 (5 bases). V was trimmed by 1 base and J by 9 bases, leaving 22 bases between them. The CDR3 loop spans 17 amino acids. Germline V gene data show CDR1 as SNHLY and CDR2 as FYNNEI. CDR3 bases: TGTGCCAGCAGTGAAGGGCTTCATGGGGCCTTGGGTATTGAGCAGTTCTTC. This encodes CASSEGLHGALGIEQFF.

This clone came up once. This chain joins TRBV2 and TRBJ2-7, with 7 positions matching TRBD1. There are 14 residues in the CDR3. V was pared by 3 bases and J by 0 bases, with 2 bases of the junction left unmatched. Germline assignment: CDR1 SNHLY and CDR2 FYNNEI. CDR3: CASSDGDSSYEQYF. The CDR3, as DNA: TGTGCCAGCAGTGATGGGGACAGCTCCTACGAGCAGTACTTC.

This clone was detected only once. The V and J genes are TRBV29-1 and TRBJ2-3; a weak D match, TRBD2 (5 bases). V gave up 3 bases and J gave up 2 bases, with 24 bases separating them. This CDR3 is built from 18 residues. CDR1 is SQVTM and CDR2 is ANQGSEA in the germline V gene. Written as DNA, the CDR3 is TGCAGCGTTGAGGCCCAGGTGACCCGGACTGACGCCACAGATACGCAGTATTTT. This encodes CSVEAQVTRTDATDTQYF.

The chain carries TRBV11-2 and TRBJ2-5; unclear D gene. The V end lost 6 bases, the J end lost 6 bases, and 20 bases lay between the germline ends. CDR3 length: 15 amino acids. Germline CDR1 and CDR2: SGHAT and FQNNGV. The CDR3 DNA reads as TGTGCCAGCAGATCCTCCTCCCGGATGGCCAAGACCCAGTACTTC. It translates to CASRSSSRMAKTQYF.

The V and J genes are TRBV7-8 and TRBJ1-6, with TRBD1 matching over 8 bases. This CDR3 is built from 14 residues. CDR1 and CDR2 from the germline V gene are SGHVS and FQNEAQ. The V and J ends lost 5 bases and 7 bases, in that order; junction bases with no gene match: 4. The DNA for the CDR3 is TGTGCCAGCAGCCTAAGACAGGGGAATTCACCCCTCCACTTT. It yields the protein CASSLRQGNSPLHF.

This chain joins TRBV27 and TRBJ1-1; D is perhaps TRBD1 (6 bases). Germline lookup yields CDR1 MNHEY and CDR2 SMNVEV (reference sequence). The V gene lost 8 bases and the J gene lost 0 bases, with 22 bases spanning the gap. The CDR3 extends over 17 amino acids. CDR3 loop: CASGDPRQVKMNTEAFF. The CDR3 nucleotides are TGTGCCAGCGGAGACCCAAGACAGGTTAAAATGAACACTGAAGCTTTCTTT.

V usage is TRBV5-6 and J usage is TRBJ2-7; the match to TRBD2 covers 13 bases. The CDR3 loop spans 14 amino acids. CDR1 and CDR2 (germline): SGHDT, YYEEEE. V dropped 2 bases and J dropped 6; count of bases not matched to a gene: 2. This CDR3 is CASSFTSGRGEQYF. In DNA form, the CDR3 reads TGTGCCAGCAGCTTCACTAGCGGGAGGGGCGAGCAGTACTTC. The full variable domain, in which reference TRBV5-6 and TRBJ2-7 provide the parts outside the CDR3, is DAGVTQSPTHLIKTRGQQVTLRCSPKSGHDTVSWYQQALGQGPQFIFQYYEEEERQRGNFPDRFSGHQFPNYSSELNVNALLLGDSALYLCASSFTSGRGEQYFGPGTRLTVT.

This clone was detected only a few times. V gene TRBV10-2 combines with J gene TRBJ1-3; D may be TRBD1 (5 bases). V was clipped by 4 bases and J by 2 bases, with 9 bases between them. This CDR3 spans 14 amino acids. CDR1 and CDR2 (germline): WSHSY, SAAADI. CDR3 amino acids: CASSVGVAGNTIYF. DNA for the CDR3: TGCGCCAGCAGTGTGGGGGTGGCTGGAAACACCATATATTTT.

V gene TRBV2 combines with J gene TRBJ2-7; D is possibly TRBD2 (5 bases). The CDR3 covers 13 residues. Germline loops: CDR1 SNHLY, CDR2 FYNNEI. The V end lost 0 bases, the J end lost 9 bases, and 12 bases lay between the germline ends. Written as DNA, the CDR3 is TGTGCCAGCAGTGAAGCGACTTCACGGGGGCAGTACTTC. This translates into CASSEATSRGQYF. Variable domain in full (rest from reference TRBV2 and TRBJ2-7): EPEVTQTPSHQVTQMGQEVILRCVPISNHLYFYWYRQILGQKVEFLVSFYNNEISEKSEIFDDQFSVERPDGSNFTLKIRSTKLEDSAMYFCASSEATSRGQYFGPGTRLTVT.

This clone was picked up one time. V usage is TRBV28 and J usage is TRBJ1-2; a possible D gene is TRBD1 (5 bases). The germline V gene has CDR1 MDHEN and CDR2 SYDVKM. V lost 6 bases, J lost 5 bases, and 10 bases lay in between. This CDR3 contains 12 residues. CDR3 bases: TGTGCCAGCAGAGGACGGACATATGGCTACACCTTC. Translated: CASRGRTYGYTF.

A single count supports this clone. J is TRBJ2-7 and V is TRBV9, with 12 bases lining up with TRBD2. The CDR3 has 17 residues. The germline gives CDR1 SGDLS, CDR2 YYNGEE. V gave up 0 bases and J gave up 4 bases; unmatched junction bases: 8. CDR3 DNA sequence: TGTGCCAGCAGCGTAGGCGCTAGCGGGAGGGCAACGTACGAGCAGTACTTC. Translation: CASSVGASGRATYEQYF.

J is TRBJ2-1 and V is TRBV6-6; tentatively, D is TRBD1 or TRBD2 (5 bases each). V lost 6 bases, J lost 2 bases, and 14 bases lay in between. There are 15 residues in the CDR3. The germline V gene has CDR1 MNHNY and CDR2 SVGAGI (reference sequence). CDR3 bases: TGTGCCAGCAGCGGGACCCCTCTCCCCTACAATGAGCAGTTCTTC. Translating gives CASSGTPLPYNEQFF.

The chain is built from TRBV2 and TRBJ2-1, with a possible D match to TRBD1 (5 bases). This CDR3 spans 16 amino acids. Trimming stripped 2 bases from V and 3 bases from J, with 14 bases between. CDR1 is SNHLY and CDR2 is FYNNEI in the germline V gene. CDR3 residues: CASSERAGRNYNEQFF. The CDR3 DNA reads TGTGCCAGCAGTGAACGGGCAGGGCGTAACTACAATGAGCAGTTCTTC. The full variable domain, completed using reference TRBV2 and TRBJ2-1, is EPEVTQTPSHQVTQMGQEVILRCVPISNHLYFYWYRQILGQKVEFLVSFYNNEISEKSEIFDDQFSVERPDGSNFTLKIRSTKLEDSAMYFCASSERAGRNYNEQFFGPGTRLTVL.

The chain is built from TRBV2 and TRBJ2-2; no definite D call. The CDR3 has 13 amino acids. Per germline, CDR1 SNHLY and CDR2 FYNNEI. The V gene lost 3 bases and the J gene lost 1 base, with 3 bases spanning the gap. CDR3 in DNA: TGTGCCAGCAGTGATGAGAACACCGGGGAGCTGTTTTTT. Protein product: CASSDENTGELFF.

This clone was detected a few times. V usage is TRBV6-4 and J usage is TRBJ2-4; 11 nucleotides line up with TRBD1. J was trimmed by 3 bases and V by 9 bases; bases with no gene match: 1. CDR1 and CDR2 (germline): MRHNA, SNTAGT. CDR3 length: 13 residues. The DNA for the CDR3 is TGTGCCAGGGACAGGGGGCTCAAAAACATTCAGTACTTC. As protein: CARDRGLKNIQYF.

The V call is TRBV9, the J call TRBJ2-7, with D perhaps TRBD2 (5 bases). CDR3 length: 14 residues. The V gene's germline CDR1 is SGDLS and CDR2 YYNGEE. V lost 0 bases and J 3 bases, leaving 10 bases between the germline ends. CDR3 sequence reads: CASSVAGNIYEQYF. The CDR3 DNA reads as TGTGCCAGCAGCGTAGCCGGGAACATCTACGAGCAGTACTTC.

This clone was counted once. This sequence joins TRBV7-3 and TRBJ2-2; D possibly uses TRBD1 or TRBD2 (5 bases each). V was cut by 4 bases and J by 5 bases, with 17 bases left in between. This CDR3 spans 16 amino acids. Germline V gene lookup returns CDR1 SGHTA and CDR2 FQGTGA. This chain's CDR3 is CASSSTPVRGTGELFF. CDR3 sequence (DNA): TGTGCCAGCAGCTCCACCCCTGTGAGGGGAACCGGGGAGCTGTTTTTT.

V usage is TRBV5-6 and J usage is TRBJ2-1; D remains unclear. Germline assignment: CDR1 SGHDT and CDR2 YYEEEE. The V end was cut by 3 bases, the J end by 3 bases, with 10 bases between. The CDR3 runs 14 residues. CDR3 DNA sequence: TGTGCCAGCAGCTCAAACATCTACTACAATGAGCAGTTCTTC. This encodes CASSSNIYYNEQFF.

The chain combines TRBV7-9 with TRBJ2-3; the D is unclear. CDR1 and CDR2 (germline): SEHNR, FQNEAQ (reference sequence). Trimming left V 5 bases short and J 1 base short, with 10 bases between. CDR3 length: 14 amino acids. In DNA, the CDR3 is TGTGCCAGCAGCCCCCCAGGCGGCACAGATACGCAGTATTTT. It encodes CASSPPGGTDTQYF.

This sequence joins TRBV5-4 and TRBJ2-1, with 9 bases matching TRBD1. The germline CDR1 and CDR2 sequences are SGHNT and YYREEE (reference sequence). The CDR3 totals 15 residues. V lost 4 bases and J lost 3; bases outside the gene matches: 5. This chain's CDR3 is CASSPGTGIYNEQFF. The CDR3 coding sequence is TGTGCCAGCAGCCCCGGGACAGGGATCTACAATGAGCAGTTCTTC. The variable domain in full, completed from reference TRBV5-4 and TRBJ2-1, reads ETGVTQSPTHLIKTRGQQVTLRCSSQSGHNTVSWYQQALGQGPQFIFQYYREEENGRGNFPPRFSGLQFPNYSSELNVNALELDDSALYLCASSPGTGIYNEQFFGPGTRLTVL.

The V and J genes are TRBV27 and TRBJ2-3; 8 bases match TRBD2. Trimming took 3 bases from V and 2 from J; bases not matched to a gene: 4. Germline lookup yields CDR1 MNHEY and CDR2 SMNVEV (reference sequence). CDR3 length equals 15 residues. The CDR3 region is CASSLASGYTDTQYF. DNA for the CDR3: TGTGCCAGCAGTTTGGCTAGCGGGTACACAGATACGCAGTATTTT.

To note about this clone: This same CDR3 is encoded by further DNA sequences in the sample. V and J are TRBV11-2 and TRBJ2-7; D is unresolved. Trimming took off 3 bases at V and 5 bases at J, with 8 bases between the two ends. The CDR3 sequence is 12 residues long. Germline-derived CDR1 and CDR2 are SGHAT and FQNNGV. In nucleotides, the CDR3 is TGTGCCAGCAGCTTGGCTCGGGACGAGCAGTACTTC. It yields the protein CASSLARDEQYF.

V usage is TRBV27 and J usage is TRBJ2-7; perhaps TRBD2 as D (6 bases). CDR1 is MNHEY, CDR2 SMNVEV, per germline (reference sequence). The V and J ends lost 2 bases and 1 base respectively, with 18 bases between them. The CDR3 is 17 amino acids. This CDR3 is CASSLSGGTRGSYEQYF. The CDR3 DNA is TGTGCCAGCAGTTTAAGCGGCGGTACGCGGGGTTCCTACGAGCAGTACTTC.

The chain is built from TRBV6-5 and TRBJ2-7; 8 bases are shared with TRBD2. The CDR3 is made up of 11 amino acids. V shed 8 bases, J shed 3 bases, and the junction held 0 bases outside the gene matches. Germline values: CDR1 MNHEY, CDR2 SVGAGI. DNA of the CDR3: TGTGCCAGCGGGACTAGCTACGAGCAGTACTTC. Translated: CASGTSYEQYF.